The 2 T cell receptor beta chains presented below share a single source sample, sequenced in a study of T cells in Graves' hyperthyroidism and ophthalmopathy. Amplified TCR beta CDR3 regions came from RNA transcripts. When the TCR CDR3 underwent first-round RT-PCR, the HTBI primer set was used. TCRdb reanalysed the multiplex PCR reads using MiXCR and keeps one entry per CDR3 protein. This table has under 400,000 distinct CDR3 sequences, under 25% appearing once. Material: blood. These receptors came from a woman aged 50 to 60 with Graves' hyperthyroidism.

Ten or more counts support this clonotype. The chain is built from TRBV5-1 and TRBJ2-3; 15 bases match TRBD2. The ends lost 2 bases at V and 1 base at J; junction bases unmatched: 2. The CDR3 is 17 residues long. Germline CDR1 SGHRS, CDR2 YFSETQ. As DNA, the CDR3 is TGCGCCAGCAGCTTTGGACTAGCGGGAGGGGGCACAGATACGCAGTATTTT. Encoded protein: CASSFGLAGGGTDTQYF. The full variable domain, in which reference TRBV5-1 and TRBJ2-3 provide the parts outside the CDR3, is KAGVTQTPRYLIKTRGQQVTLSCSPISGHRSVSWYQQTPGQGLQFLFEYFSETQRNKGNFPGRFSGRQFSNSRSEMNVSTLELGDSALYLCASSFGLAGGGTDTQYFGPGTRLTVL.

Many counts were recorded for this clonotype. This chain connects TRBV7-3 to TRBJ2-3; 9 positions agree with TRBD2. With V trimmed by 5 bases and J by 3 bases, 9 bases remained unmatched. The CDR3 covers 16 residues. CDR1 is SGHTA and CDR2 is FQGTGA in the germline V gene. DNA for the CDR3: TGTGCCAGCAGCCTGCAGCGGGGGGTTGGGACAGATACGCAGTATTTT. Protein product: CASSLQRGVGTDTQYF.